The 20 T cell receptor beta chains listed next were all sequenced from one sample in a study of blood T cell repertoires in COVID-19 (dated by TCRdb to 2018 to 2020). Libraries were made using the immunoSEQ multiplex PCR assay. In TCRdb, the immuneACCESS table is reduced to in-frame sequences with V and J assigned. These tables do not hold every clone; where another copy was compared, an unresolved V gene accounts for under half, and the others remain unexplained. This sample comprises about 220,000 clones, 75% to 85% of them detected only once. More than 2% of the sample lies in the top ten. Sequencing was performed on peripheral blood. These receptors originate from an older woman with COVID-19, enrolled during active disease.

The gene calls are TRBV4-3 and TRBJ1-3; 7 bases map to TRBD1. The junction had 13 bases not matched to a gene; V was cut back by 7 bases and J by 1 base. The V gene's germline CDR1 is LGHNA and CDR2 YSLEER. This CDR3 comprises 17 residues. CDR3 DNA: TGCGCCAGCACTCCAGGGGTCACAGGGGAGTCTGGAAACACCATATATTTT. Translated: CASTPGVTGESGNTIYF.

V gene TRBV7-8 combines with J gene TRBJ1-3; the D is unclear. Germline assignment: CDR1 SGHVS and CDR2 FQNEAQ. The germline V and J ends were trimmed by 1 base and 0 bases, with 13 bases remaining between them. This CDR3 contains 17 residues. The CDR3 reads CASSLDPPSFSGNTIYF. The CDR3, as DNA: TGTGCCAGCAGCTTAGATCCCCCCAGTTTCTCTGGAAACACCATATATTTT. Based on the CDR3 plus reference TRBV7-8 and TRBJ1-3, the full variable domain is GAGVSQSPRYKVAKRGQDVALRCDPISGHVSLFWYQQALGQGPEFLTYFQNEAQLDKSGLPSDRFFAERPEGSVSTLKIQRTQQEDSAVYLCASSLDPPSFSGNTIYFGEGSWLTVV.

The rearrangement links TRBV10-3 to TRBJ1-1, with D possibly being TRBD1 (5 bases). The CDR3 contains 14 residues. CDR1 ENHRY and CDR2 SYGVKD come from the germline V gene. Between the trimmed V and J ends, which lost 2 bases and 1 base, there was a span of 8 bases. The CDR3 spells CAISEGQGNTEAFF. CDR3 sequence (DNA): TGTGCCATCAGTGAGGGGCAGGGGAACACTGAAGCTTTCTTT.

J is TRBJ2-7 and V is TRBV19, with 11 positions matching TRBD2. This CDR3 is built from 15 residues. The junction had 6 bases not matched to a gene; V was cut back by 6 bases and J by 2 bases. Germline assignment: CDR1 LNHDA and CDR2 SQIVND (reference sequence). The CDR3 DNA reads TGTGCCAGTAGCACCGGGACTAGCGGTCCCTACGAGCAGTACTTC. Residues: CASSTGTSGPYEQYF.

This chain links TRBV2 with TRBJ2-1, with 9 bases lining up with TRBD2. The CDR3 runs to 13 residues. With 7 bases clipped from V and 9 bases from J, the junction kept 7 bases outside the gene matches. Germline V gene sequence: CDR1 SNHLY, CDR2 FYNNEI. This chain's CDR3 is CASTRAGGGEQFF. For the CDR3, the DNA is TGTGCCAGCACCAGAGCGGGAGGAGGTGAGCAGTTCTTC.

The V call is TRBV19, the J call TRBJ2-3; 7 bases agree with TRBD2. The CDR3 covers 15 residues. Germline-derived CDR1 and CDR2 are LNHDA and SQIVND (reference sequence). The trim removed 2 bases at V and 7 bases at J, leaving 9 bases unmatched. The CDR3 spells CASSIYSSGANTQYF. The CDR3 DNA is TGTGCCAGTAGTATATATTCCAGCGGGGCAAATACGCAGTATTTT.

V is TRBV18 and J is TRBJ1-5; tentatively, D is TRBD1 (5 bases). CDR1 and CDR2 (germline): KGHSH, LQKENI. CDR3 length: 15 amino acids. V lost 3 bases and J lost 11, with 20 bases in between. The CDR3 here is CASSPGKDSFEAQHF. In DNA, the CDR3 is TGTGCCAGCTCACCCGGTAAAGACAGCTTTGAAGCCCAGCATTTT.

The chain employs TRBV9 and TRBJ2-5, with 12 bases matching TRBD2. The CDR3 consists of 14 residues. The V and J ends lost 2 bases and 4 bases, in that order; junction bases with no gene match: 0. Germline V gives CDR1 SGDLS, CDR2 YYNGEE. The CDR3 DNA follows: TGTGCCAGCAGCGTGGGACTAGCGGGAGAGACCCAGTACTTC. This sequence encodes CASSVGLAGETQYF. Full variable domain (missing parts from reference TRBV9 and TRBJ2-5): DSGVTQTPKHLITATGQRVTLRCSPRSGDLSVYWYQQSLDQGLQFLIQYYNGEERAKGNILERFSAQQFPDLHSELNLSSLELGDSALYFCASSVGLAGETQYFGPGTRLLVL.

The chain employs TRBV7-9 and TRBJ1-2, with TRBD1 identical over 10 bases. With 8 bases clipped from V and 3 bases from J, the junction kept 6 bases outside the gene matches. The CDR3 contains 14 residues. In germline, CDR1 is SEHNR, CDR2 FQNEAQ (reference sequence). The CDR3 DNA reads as TGTGCCAGCGATCCTGGGACAGGGGACTATGGCTACACCTTC. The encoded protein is CASDPGTGDYGYTF.

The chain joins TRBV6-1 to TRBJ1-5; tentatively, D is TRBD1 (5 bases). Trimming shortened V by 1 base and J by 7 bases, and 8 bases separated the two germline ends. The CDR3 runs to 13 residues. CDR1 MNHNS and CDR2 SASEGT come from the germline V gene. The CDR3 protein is CASSEERGQPQHF. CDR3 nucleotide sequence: TGTGCCAGCAGTGAAGAAAGGGGACAGCCCCAGCATTTT.

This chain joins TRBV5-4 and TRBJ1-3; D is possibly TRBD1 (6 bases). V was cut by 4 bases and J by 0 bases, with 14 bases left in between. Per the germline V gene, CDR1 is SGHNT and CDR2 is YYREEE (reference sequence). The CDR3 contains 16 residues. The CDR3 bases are TGTGCCAGCAGCGAGGACAGACTCGTCTCTGGAAACACCATATATTTT. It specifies CASSEDRLVSGNTIYF.

CDR3 DNA sequence: TGTGCCAGCAGCTTAATTCCGGGACAGGGCTACACCTTC. Protein: CASSLIPGQGYTF. The genes are TRBV7-8 and TRBJ1-2; 7 nucleotides line up with TRBD1. This CDR3 comprises 13 residues. Germline V gives CDR1 SGHVS, CDR2 FQNEAQ. Trimming at V came to 2 bases and at J to 8 bases, leaving 5 bases not matched to a gene.

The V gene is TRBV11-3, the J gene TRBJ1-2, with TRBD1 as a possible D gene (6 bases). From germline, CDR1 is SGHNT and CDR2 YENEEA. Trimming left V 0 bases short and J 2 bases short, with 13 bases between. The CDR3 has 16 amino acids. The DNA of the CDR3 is TGTGCCAGCAGCTTAGAAGGTCGAGGGGGAAACTATGGCTACACCTTC. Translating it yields CASSLEGRGGNYGYTF.

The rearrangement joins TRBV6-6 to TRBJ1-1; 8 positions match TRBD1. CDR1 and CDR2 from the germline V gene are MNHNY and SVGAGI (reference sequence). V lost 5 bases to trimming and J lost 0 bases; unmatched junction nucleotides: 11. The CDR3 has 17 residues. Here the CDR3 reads CASSPGTGDFMNTEAFF. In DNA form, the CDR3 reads TGTGCCAGCAGTCCCGGGACAGGAGATTTCATGAACACTGAAGCTTTCTTT.

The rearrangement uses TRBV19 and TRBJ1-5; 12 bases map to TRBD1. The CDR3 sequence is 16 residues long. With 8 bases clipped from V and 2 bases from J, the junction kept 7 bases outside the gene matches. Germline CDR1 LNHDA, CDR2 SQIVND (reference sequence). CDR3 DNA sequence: TGTGCCAGTGGGGGACAGGGGGCTTCTGGCAATCAGCCCCAGCATTTT. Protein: CASGGQGASGNQPQHF.

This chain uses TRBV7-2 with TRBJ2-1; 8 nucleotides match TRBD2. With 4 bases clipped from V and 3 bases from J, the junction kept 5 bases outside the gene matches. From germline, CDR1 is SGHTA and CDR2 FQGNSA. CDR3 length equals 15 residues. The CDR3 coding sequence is TGTGCCAGCAGCTACACTAGCGGACACTACAATGAGCAGTTCTTC. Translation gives CASSYTSGHYNEQFF. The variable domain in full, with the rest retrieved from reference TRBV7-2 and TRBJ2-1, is GAGVSQSPSNKVTEKGKDVELRCDPISGHTALYWYRQSLGQGLEFLIYFQGNSAPDKSGLPSDRFSAERTGGSVSTLTIQRTQQEDSAVYLCASSYTSGHYNEQFFGPGTRLTVL.

The CDR3 loop reads CASSLQGVRTGELFF. The CDR3 DNA reads TGTGCCAGCAGTTTACAGGGTGTTAGAACCGGGGAGCTGTTTTTT. The V call is TRBV27, the J call TRBJ2-2; maybe TRBD1 (5 bases). V gave up 2 bases and J gave up 5 bases, with 12 bases separating them. The CDR3 consists of 15 residues. Looked up from germline, CDR1 is MNHEY and CDR2 is SMNVEV (reference sequence).

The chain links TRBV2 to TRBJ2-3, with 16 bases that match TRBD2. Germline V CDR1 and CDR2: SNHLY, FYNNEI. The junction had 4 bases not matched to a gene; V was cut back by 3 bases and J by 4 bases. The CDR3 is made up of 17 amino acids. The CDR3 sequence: CASSEGTSGGAADTQYF. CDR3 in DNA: TGTGCCAGCAGTGAGGGGACTAGCGGGGGGGCCGCAGATACGCAGTATTTT.

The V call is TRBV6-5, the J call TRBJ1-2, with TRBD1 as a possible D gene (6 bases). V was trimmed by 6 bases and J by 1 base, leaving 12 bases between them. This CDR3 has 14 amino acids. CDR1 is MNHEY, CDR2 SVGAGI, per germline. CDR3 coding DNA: TGTGCCAGCAGACCTACAGGGCTTAACTATGGCTACACCTTC. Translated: CASRPTGLNYGYTF.

DNA for the CDR3: TGTGCCAGCAGCGAGCCGGGACTAGCGGCCTACAATGAGCAGTTCTTC. Translating it yields CASSEPGLAAYNEQFF. V usage is TRBV5-4 and J usage is TRBJ2-1; 11 bases agree with TRBD2. The CDR3 is 16 amino acids. The junction had 5 bases not matched to a gene; V was cut back by 4 bases and J by 2 bases. The germline CDR1 and CDR2 sequences are SGHNT and YYREEE (reference sequence).